This T cell receptor (beta chain) was observed in a study of circulating tumor DNA in untreated peripheral T-cell lymphoma. This clone was observed a single time. What it binds is not known. The study's findings and limits: Tumor-specific clonotypes were found in roughly 80% of patients.

Clones were read by immunoSEQ multiplex PCR, and TCRdb kept only the in-frame ones, dropping some. Counted here are several thousand clones, 80% to 85% occurring once; the ten biggest clones make up around 2%. Germline-derived CDR1 and CDR2 are SGHTA and FQGNSA. There are 13 residues in the CDR3. V was cut by 3 bases and J by 10 bases, with 15 bases left in between. The tumor tissue sample was taken at baseline before any treatment. V usage is TRBV7-2 and J usage is TRBJ1-1; D gene uncertain. This clonotype was obtained from a human donor with peripheral T-cell lymphoma. Sequenced sample: tumor tissue. CDR3 protein: CASSFKIPSGAFF. As DNA, the CDR3 is TGTGCCAGCAGCTTTAAAATTCCCTCTGGAGCTTTCTTT.